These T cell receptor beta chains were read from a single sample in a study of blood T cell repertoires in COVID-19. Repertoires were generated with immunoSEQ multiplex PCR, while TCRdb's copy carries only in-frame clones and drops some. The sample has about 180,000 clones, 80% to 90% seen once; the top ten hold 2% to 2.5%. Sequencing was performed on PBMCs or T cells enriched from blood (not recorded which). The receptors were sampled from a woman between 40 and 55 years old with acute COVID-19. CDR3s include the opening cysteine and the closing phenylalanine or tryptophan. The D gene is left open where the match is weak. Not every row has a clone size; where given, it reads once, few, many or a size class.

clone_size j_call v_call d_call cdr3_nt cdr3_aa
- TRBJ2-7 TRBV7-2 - TGTGCCAGCAGCTTATTCGGAGGGAACTACGAGCAGTACTTC CASSLFGGNYEQYF
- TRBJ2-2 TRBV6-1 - TGTGCCAGCAGTGAAGTCTTGGCCCCCGGGGAGCTGTTTTTT CASSEVLAPGELFF
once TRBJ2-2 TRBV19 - TGTGCCAGTAGTATTCAGGATGCCGGGGAGCTGTTTTTT CASSIQDAGELFF
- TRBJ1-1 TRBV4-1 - TGCGCCAGCAGCCAAGCGGCAGGGGATAGTGAAGCTTTCTTT CASSQAAGDSEAFF
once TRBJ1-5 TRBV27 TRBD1 TGTGCCAGCAGTTTGGGGACAGGGAGAGGCAATCAGCCCCAGCATTTT CASSLGTGRGNQPQHF
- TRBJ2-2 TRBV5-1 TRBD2 TGCGCCAGCAGCTTGGAAGCGGGGGGGCCAGCCGGGGAGCTGTTTTTT CASSLEAGGPAGELFF
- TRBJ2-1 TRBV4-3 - TGCGCCAGCAGCCAAGATTTAGGGCGGGGACCGTACAATGAGCAGTTCTTC CASSQDLGRGPYNEQFF
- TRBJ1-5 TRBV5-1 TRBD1 TGCGCCAGCAGCGAAACGCCGGGACAGCTCAATCAGCCCCAGCATTTT CASSETPGQLNQPQHF
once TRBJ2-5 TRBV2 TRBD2 TGTGCCAGCAGGCGTGCGAGCGGGGGAGTAGAGGCCCAGTACTTC CASRRASGGVEAQYF
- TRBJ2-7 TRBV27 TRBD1 TGTGCCAGCAGCCCCACCGGGACAGGGGGTTTCGCTGACACCTACGAGCAGTACTTC CASSPTGTGGFADTYEQYF
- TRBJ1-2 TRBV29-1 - TGCAGCGCTAGTCAGGGTTTAAATTATGGCTACACCTTC CSASQGLNYGYTF
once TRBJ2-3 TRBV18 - TGTGCCAGCTCACCACGCCAGTCCACAGATACGCAGTATTTT CASSPRQSTDTQYF
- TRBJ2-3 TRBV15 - TGTGCCACCAGCAGAGATTCCGGACAAGATACGCAGTATTTT CATSRDSGQDTQYF
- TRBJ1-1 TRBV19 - TGTGCCAGTAGTATACCAGAGAACACTGAAGCTTTCTTT CASSIPENTEAFF
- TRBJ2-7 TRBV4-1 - TGCGCCAGCAGCCAAGGTGATTTTCGCGGGGAGCAGTACTTC CASSQGDFRGEQYF
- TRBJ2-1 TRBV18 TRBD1 TGTGCCAGCTCACCACTAGGGACAGGGGGCCACAATGAGCAGTTCTTC CASSPLGTGGHNEQFF